The 30 T cell receptor beta chains presented below share a single source sample, sequenced in a study of response to subunit inactivated influenza vaccine (dated by TCRdb to 2016 to 2019). The library was generated by RT-PCR. TCRdb shows the sequencer as Illumina HiSeq 2500. In TCRdb, the public reads were trimmed at Q25 with fastp and aligned with MiXCR, with productive beta chains retained. CDR3 protein duplicates are merged, each entry listing the most common genes and DNA. The sample data list around 750,000 distinct CDR3 sequences, and around 20% of these were observed just once. The biggest ten clones account for roughly a tenth of the sample. Sequences were derived from PBMCs from blood, sampled more than 4 days after vaccination. The origin of the receptors is a man aged 50 or older who received an inactivated influenza vaccine. Donor details come from another sample of the same person, matched by shared clones.

The chain has TRBV24-1 and TRBJ1-1; D unclear. V was pared by 2 bases and J by 10 bases, with 19 bases between. Looked up from germline, CDR1 is KGHDR and CDR2 is SFDVKD. The CDR3 has 15 amino acids. CDR3 bases: TGTGCCACCAGTGATTCCCCGGGGAGCTCGGTTGGAGCTTTCTTT. This translates into CATSDSPGSSVGAFF.

V and J are TRBV11-2 and TRBJ2-5, with D possibly called TRBD1 or TRBD2 (6 bases each). V gave up 5 bases and J gave up 0 bases, with 7 bases separating them. CDR3 size: 13 residues. Germline CDR1 SGHAT, CDR2 FQNNGV. DNA for the CDR3: TGTGCCAGCAGCCGGGGGCACCAAGAGACCCAGTACTTC. Protein: CASSRGHQETQYF.

This clonotype was seen a handful of times. This chain joins TRBV5-6 and TRBJ2-2, with a weak D call TRBD1 (6 bases). This CDR3 contains 16 residues. Germline CDR1 and CDR2: SGHDT and YYEEEE. V lost 4 bases to trimming and J lost 3 bases, with 16 bases between them. The CDR3 coding sequence is TGTGCCAGCAGCACGGTTTTACAGGGCCACACCGGGGAGCTGTTTTTT. Translation: CASSTVLQGHTGELFF.

The chain couples TRBV4-3 to TRBJ2-1; 13 bases map to TRBD2. There are 16 residues in the CDR3. The J segment lost 5 bases and the V segment lost 3 bases, leaving 4 bases of the junction unmatched. The germline V gene has CDR1 LGHNA and CDR2 YSLEER. CDR3 sequence reads: CASSHMGLAGNNEQFF. The DNA of the CDR3 is TGCGCCAGCAGCCATATGGGACTAGCGGGAAACAATGAGCAGTTCTTC.

The chain joins TRBV11-2 to TRBJ2-3, with D perhaps matching TRBD1 (6 bases). The germline CDR1 and CDR2 sequences are SGHAT and FQNNGV. V lost 5 bases and J lost 2, with 17 bases in between. The CDR3 is made up of 16 amino acids. The DNA for the CDR3 is TGTGCCAGCAGCGGCCAGGGGCGGAGACTCACAGATACGCAGTATTTT. Its protein product is CASSGQGRRLTDTQYF.

The V gene is TRBV7-2, the J gene TRBJ2-1, with TRBD2 matching over 10 bases. The CDR3 sequence is 17 residues long. The germline V gene has CDR1 SGHTA and CDR2 FQGNSA. V was pared by 0 bases and J by 7 bases, with 9 bases of the junction left unmatched. CDR3 nucleotide sequence: TGTGCCAGCAGCTTAGCGCGGCTAGCGGGGGCCTCGAATGAGCAGTTCTTC. Protein sequence: CASSLARLAGASNEQFF.

The genes are TRBV5-5 and TRBJ2-1; D remains unclear. Trimming stripped 0 bases from V and 8 bases from J, with 12 bases between. Germline V gives CDR1 SGHKS, CDR2 YYEKEE (reference sequence). This CDR3 region has 14 residues. The CDR3 DNA is TGTGCCAGCAGCTTGGGCAGGTGGGGTGATGAGCAGTTCTTC. Translation gives CASSLGRWGDEQFF.

The chain employs TRBV12-3 or TRBV12-4 and TRBJ2-5; 8 bases align to TRBD1. There are 15 residues in the CDR3. With V trimmed by 5 bases and J by 5 bases, 10 bases remained unmatched. This CDR3 reads CASSAQRTGRETQYF. As DNA, the CDR3 is TGTGCCAGCAGTGCCCAGAGGACAGGGCGCGAGACCCAGTACTTC.

This clonotype has more than one count but fewer than ten. The chain combines TRBV12-3 or TRBV12-4 with TRBJ1-3; D unclear. Trimming pared 6 bases from V and 8 bases from J, leaving 17 bases between. CDR3 length: 14 residues. In nucleotides, the CDR3 is TGTGCCAGCAGGACGCCATGGGATAGCGACACCATATATTTT. Translating it yields CASRTPWDSDTIYF.

This clonotype has more than one count but fewer than ten. The rearrangement links TRBV29-1 to TRBJ2-3; D remains unclear. The V end was cut by 3 bases, the J end by 1 base, with 14 bases between. Germline assignment: CDR1 SQVTM and CDR2 ANQGSEA. The CDR3 runs 15 residues. For the CDR3, the DNA is TGCAGCGTTGATCTGGCACAGCAACGCACAGATACGCAGTATTTT. Its translation: CSVDLAQQRTDTQYF.

The V and J genes are TRBV15 and TRBJ1-1; a possible D gene is TRBD1 (6 bases). There are 16 residues in the CDR3. V was shortened by 0 bases and J by 3 bases, with 14 bases between the two germline ends. Germline lookup yields CDR1 LNHNV and CDR2 YYDKDF (reference sequence). CDR3 sequence: CATSRDIFAGDTEAFF. Written as DNA, the CDR3 is TGTGCCACCAGCAGAGATATCTTTGCAGGGGACACTGAAGCTTTCTTT.

The table lists this clonotype with a few counts. One junction end disagrees with the germline gene, perhaps due to a read error. The chain combines TRBV6-5 with TRBJ2-2, with D tentatively TRBD1 or TRBD2 (5 bases each). Germline-derived CDR1 and CDR2 are MNHEY and SVGAGI. The CDR3 has 11 residues. The CDR3 sequence: CASSQGPTQVF. CDR3 nucleotides: TGTGCCAGCAGTCAGGGACCAACGCAGGTTTTT.

This clonotype was observed a handful of times. V gene TRBV4-3 combines with J gene TRBJ2-2; D possibly matches TRBD1 or TRBD2 (5 bases each). Trimming removed 0 bases at V and 7 bases at J, with 9 bases between. CDR3 size: 14 residues. The germline CDR1 and CDR2 sequences are LGHNA and YSLEER. The CDR3 coding sequence is TGCGCCAGCAGCCAAGATGAGGGGATCGGGGAGCTGTTTTTT. Its protein product is CASSQDEGIGELFF.

The chain links TRBV20-1 to TRBJ2-4; a weak D match, TRBD2 (6 bases). The V and J ends lost 4 bases and 7 bases respectively, with 11 bases between them. The CDR3 has 12 amino acids. Germline CDR1 reads DFQATT; CDR2 reads SNEGSKA (reference sequence). This chain's CDR3 is CSATPGGNIQYF. The CDR3, as DNA: TGCAGTGCTACTCCTGGGGGGAACATTCAGTACTTC.

The CDR3 sequence: CAWSYSGVEQYF. CDR3 sequence (DNA): TGTGCCTGGAGTTATTCAGGGGTCGAGCAGTACTTC. The chain recombines TRBV30 with TRBJ2-7, with D maybe TRBD1 (6 bases). Trimming took off 2 bases at V and 6 bases at J, with 11 bases between the two ends. Germline V gene sequence: CDR1 GTSNPN, CDR2 SVGIG (reference sequence). This CDR3 is built from 12 residues. The complete variable domain, with remaining parts taken from reference TRBV30 and TRBJ2-7, reads SQTIHQWPATLVQPVGSPLSLECTVEGTSNPNLYWYRQAAGRGLQLLFYSVGIGQISSEVPQNLSASRPQDRQFILSSKKLLLSDSGFYLCAWSYSGVEQYFGPGTRLTVT.

This clonotype was seen a handful of times. The rearrangement joins TRBV20-1 to TRBJ1-5; D possibly corresponds to TRBD1 (5 bases). The CDR3 has 14 amino acids. Trimming removed 4 bases from V and 0 bases from J, with 10 bases in between. Germline V gene lookup returns CDR1 DFQATT and CDR2 SNEGSKA (reference sequence). The CDR3 bases are TGCAGTGCTATTAAGGGGAATAGCAATCAGCCCCAGCATTTT. Translating gives CSAIKGNSNQPQHF.

This rearrangement joins TRBV20-1 to TRBJ1-1; 7 bases map to TRBD1. CDR3 length equals 14 residues. From germline, CDR1 is DFQATT and CDR2 SNEGSKA (reference sequence). With 3 bases clipped from V and 3 bases from J, the junction kept 7 bases outside the gene matches. CDR3 amino acids: CSASRGGLDTEAFF. CDR3 DNA sequence: TGCAGTGCTAGCAGGGGGGGTTTAGACACTGAAGCTTTCTTT.

With regard to this clonotype: Being one base from a much bigger clone, this may be a read error. V is TRBV12-3 or TRBV12-4 and J is TRBJ2-3; TRBD2 might be the D (5 bases). The V gene lost 6 bases and the J gene lost 2 bases, with 18 bases spanning the gap. CDR3 length: 16 residues. Written as DNA, the CDR3 is TGTGCCAGCAGCACCTTTGCGGGCCGGACCACAGATACGCAGTATTTT. It is translated as CASSTFAGRTTDTQYF.

The chain combines TRBV2 with TRBJ2-7, with D perhaps matching TRBD1 (6 bases). From germline, CDR1 is SNHLY and CDR2 FYNNEI. The CDR3 extends over 12 amino acids. Trimming shortened V by 6 bases and J by 4 bases, and 10 bases separated the two germline ends. CDR3 in DNA: TGTGCCAGCAGACAGGGAGTGTACGAGCAGTACTTC. Protein product: CASRQGVYEQYF.

This sequence joins TRBV10-3 and TRBJ2-4, with D tentatively TRBD1 or TRBD2 (5 bases each). Trimming left V 0 bases short and J 6 bases short, with 18 bases between. CDR3 length equals 17 residues. In germline, CDR1 is ENHRY, CDR2 SYGVKD. The DNA for the CDR3 is TGTGCCATCAGTGAGTCGTTCGAAGCTTCGGGGCGAAACATTCAGTACTTC. Its protein is CAISESFEASGRNIQYF.

This clonotype was detected only a few times. The genes are TRBV7-9 and TRBJ2-1, with 8 positions matching TRBD2. The CDR3 loop spans 16 amino acids. Germline lookup yields CDR1 SEHNR and CDR2 FQNEAQ (reference sequence). J was trimmed by 3 bases and V by 0 bases; bases with no gene match: 4. The CDR3 bases are TGTGCCAGCAGCTTAGCCGGGAGGGATCACTACAATGAGCAGTTCTTC. Encoded protein: CASSLAGRDHYNEQFF.

A few counts support this clonotype. This rearrangement joins TRBV4-3 to TRBJ1-1, with D possibly being TRBD1 (6 bases). V was cut by 4 bases and J by 2 bases, with 11 bases left in between. From germline, CDR1 is LGHNA and CDR2 YSLEER. CDR3 length: 14 amino acids. The CDR3 sequence: CASSPRTDNTEAFF. The CDR3 nucleotides read TGCGCCAGCAGCCCCCGGACAGATAACACTGAAGCTTTCTTT.

This clonotype has only a few counts. This sequence joins TRBV10-3 and TRBJ2-3; D is perhaps TRBD2 (6 bases). CDR3 length: 15 residues. V was cut by 4 bases and J by 2 bases, with 13 bases left in between. Per the germline V gene, CDR1 is ENHRY and CDR2 is SYGVKD. The CDR3 sequence is CAISGPGLSTDTQYF. The CDR3 region has the DNA TGTGCCATCAGTGGGCCGGGACTTTCCACAGATACGCAGTATTTT.

This clonotype was observed a few times. The rearrangement uses TRBV9 and TRBJ2-5; D is tentatively TRBD1 or TRBD2 (5 bases each). The V and J ends lost 0 bases and 1 base respectively, with 10 bases between them. Germline assignment: CDR1 SGDLS and CDR2 YYNGEE. The CDR3 covers 15 residues. The CDR3 DNA sequence: TGTGCCAGCAGCGTAGATCAGGGACGCCAAGAGACCCAGTACTTC. Its protein is CASSVDQGRQETQYF.

The rearrangement joins TRBV5-1 to TRBJ1-2, with D perhaps TRBD1 (6 bases). This CDR3 is 14 amino acids long. V lost 0 bases and J lost 6, with 12 bases in between. The germline V gene has CDR1 SGHRS and CDR2 YFSETQ. CDR3 sequence (DNA): TGCGCCAGCAGCTTGGCGTCAGGGGAAGATGGCTACACCTTC. This encodes CASSLASGEDGYTF.

This clonotype was seen a few times. This rearrangement joins TRBV7-2 to TRBJ1-2; a weak D match, TRBD1 (5 bases). CDR1 and CDR2 from the germline V gene are SGHTA and FQGNSA. The CDR3 is 14 residues long. The ends were cut back, 1 base at V and 9 bases at J, with 15 bases in the middle. The CDR3 region has the DNA TGTGCCAGCAGCTTAGGCTCGGGACGAGGGCGCTACACCTTC. It is translated as CASSLGSGRGRYTF.

A remark on this clonotype: Its ends do not fully match the called genes, so a read error is possible. The chain links TRBV5-7 to TRBJ1-4, with a tentative D call TRBD1 (5 bases). TRBV5-7 qualifies as an ORF whose function is uncertain. The CDR3 consists of 14 residues. CDR3 sequence (DNA): TGTGCCATCAGCCCCGGGGGGGTCTCTGAAAAACTGTTTTTT. It yields the protein CAISPGGVSEKLFF.

This chain connects TRBV10-3 to TRBJ1-5; D might be TRBD1 (6 bases). Trimming stripped 8 bases from V and 5 bases from J, with 13 bases between. There are 13 residues in the CDR3. Germline loops: CDR1 ENHRY, CDR2 SYGVKD. The CDR3 DNA reads as TGTGCCATCCGCAGGGGTACCGATCAGCCCCAGCATTTT. Protein product: CAIRRGTDQPQHF.

This clonotype showed up many times. The V call is TRBV29-1, the J call TRBJ2-7, with 13 positions matching TRBD2. Germline CDR1 and CDR2: SQVTM and ANQGSEA. This CDR3 region has 15 residues. V shed 5 bases and J 3 bases; nucleotides not matched to a gene: 7. The CDR3 sequence: CSVQGTSGNVYEQYF. In DNA, the CDR3 is TGCAGCGTTCAAGGGACTAGCGGGAACGTCTACGAGCAGTACTTC.

The V and J genes are TRBV7-9 and TRBJ2-1; possible D gene TRBD2, 5 bases. The CDR3 sequence is 12 residues long. Germline values: CDR1 SEHNR, CDR2 FQNEAQ (reference sequence). Trimming pared 1 base from V and 10 bases from J, leaving 8 bases between. The CDR3 bases are TGTGCCAGCAGCTTAGATTGGAGGGAGCAGTTCTTC. Translation: CASSLDWREQFF.